This record covers a single TCR beta chain. V gave up 4 bases and J gave up 10 bases; unmatched junction bases: 11. This CDR3 has 14 residues. Germline CDR1 is SGHRS and CDR2 is YFSETQ. These data come from a study of blood T cell repertoires in COVID-19. Study summary: There were acute and convalescent COVID-19 samples, and they came from the United States, Italy and Spain. The analysed material was cDNA or gDNA that came from T cells, B-cell-depleted T cells, or PBMCs.

In the authors' methods: Scientists estimated how many nucleated cells there were by amplifying reference gene primers. The method was immunoSEQ multiplex PCR; TCRdb's version includes in-frame clones alone and lacks a portion of them. That table furnishes V, J and clone size, whereas the DNA furnished D and trimming. The table lists 150,000 or so clones, roughly 80% of them singletons. Cohorts were determined from participant-reported clinical history. The sample was PBMCs or T cells enriched from blood (not recorded which). This receptor was obtained from a woman aged 60-70 years who had recovered from COVID-19. This rearrangement joins TRBV5-1 to TRBJ1-2; 9 nucleotides line up with TRBD1. CDR3 sequence: CASSTGPQGADYTF. The CDR3 bases are TGCGCCAGCAGCACGGGACCACAGGGGGCCGACTACACCTTC.